This entry concerns a single T cell receptor beta chain. It has no known antigen specificity. No clone much larger than this one lies a single base away; base qualities are absent. The source of the sample is a study of technical replicates of blood from a handful of donors (TCRdb year 2017). Receptors were amplified or captured by the immunoSEQ multiplex PCR assay. The source is immuneACCESS, and TCRdb retained only in-frame sequences with V and J called. Part of the clones is not carried over; for the studies checked, unresolved V genes explain less than half of this, and the remainder is unexplained. This sample comprises 100,000 or so clones, nearly 96% of them detected only once. The leading ten clones occupy approximately 0.2% of the sample. The source of this sequence is a human donor in good health. Sequencing input: T cells isolated from PBMCs.

The nucleotides read TGTGCCAGCTCCCTGAGGGTCGACAGGCCCCTTGACCATCAGCCCCAGCATTTT. This sequence encodes CASSLRVDRPLDHQPQHF. The rearranged chain carries TRBV27 and TRBJ1-5; TRBD1 is possibly the D segment (6 matching bases). The germline V gene (reference sequence) gives CDR1 as MNHEY and CDR2 as SMNVEV. From its cysteine to its phenylalanine, the CDR3 spans 18 amino acids. Kept here is only the CDR3 DNA, which spans 54 bases and is read in frame from base 1. V was cut back by 8 bases and J by 5 bases, leaving a gap of 28 bases between them.